The 25 T cell receptor beta chains below were found in one sample sequenced in a study of blood T cell repertoires in COVID-19. Assay used: immunoSEQ multiplex PCR; TCRdb lists only in-frame clones, some missing. The data contain about 110,000 clones, approximately 85% of them seen just once; the ten biggest clones take up under 2.5%. Input material: peripheral blood. The receptor set was obtained from a human donor in a cohort sampled during active COVID-19.

The chain carries TRBV30 and TRBJ1-2; D call uncertain. Trimming removed 1 base at V and 5 bases at J, with 5 bases between. Germline values: CDR1 GTSNPN, CDR2 SVGIG (reference sequence). CDR3 length: 11 residues. CDR3 sequence (DNA): TGTGCCTGGAGTGGACTGTATGGCTACACCTTC. Translation: CAWSGLYGYTF.

The J gene is TRBJ1-2, the V gene TRBV2; 7 positions agree with TRBD1. The CDR3 consists of 14 residues. The J segment lost 8 bases and the V segment lost 1 base, leaving 7 bases of the junction unmatched. CDR1 is SNHLY, CDR2 FYNNEI, per germline. The CDR3 spells CASSEGLGGWGYTF. In DNA form, the CDR3 reads TGTGCCAGCAGTGAAGGGTTAGGGGGCTGGGGCTACACCTTC.

The rearrangement uses TRBV29-1 and TRBJ2-1; 13 positions match TRBD2. The CDR3 sequence is 13 residues long. Germline V gene data show CDR1 as SQVTM and CDR2 as ANQGSEA. V shed 4 bases, J shed 6 bases, and the junction held 0 bases outside the gene matches. The CDR3 bases are TGCAGCGTTGGACTAGCGGGGGGCAATGAGCAGTTCTTC. Protein: CSVGLAGGNEQFF.

This clone was seen a single time. J is TRBJ2-7 and V is TRBV5-1; 8 nucleotides match TRBD1. Trimming removed 3 bases from V and 7 bases from J; junction bases left unmatched: 9. This CDR3 contains 14 residues. Looked up from germline, CDR1 is SGHRS and CDR2 is YFSETQ. The CDR3 sequence is CASSSGTGGWEQYF. CDR3 bases: TGCGCCAGCAGCTCCGGGACAGGCGGTTGGGAGCAGTACTTC.

V usage is TRBV5-6 and J usage is TRBJ2-2, with 7 bases lining up with TRBD2. Looked up from germline, CDR1 is SGHDT and CDR2 is YYEEEE. The length of the CDR3 is 15 residues. V lost 2 bases to trimming and J lost 2 bases; unmatched junction nucleotides: 3. CDR3 nucleotides: TGTGCCAGCAGCTTCGGGACTACCAACACCGGGGAGCTGTTTTTT. Its protein product is CASSFGTTNTGELFF.

V gene TRBV6-5 combines with J gene TRBJ2-1; unclear D gene. The germline V gene has CDR1 MNHEY and CDR2 SVGAGI. Trimming left V 6 bases short and J 4 bases short, with 4 bases between. This CDR3 contains 11 residues. The CDR3 DNA reads TGTGCCAGCAGGGCATACAATGAGCAGTTCTTC. Encoded protein: CASRAYNEQFF.

The chain uses TRBV18 and TRBJ1-6; no reliable D call. V was pared by 0 bases and J by 7 bases, with 13 bases between. From germline, CDR1 is KGHSH and CDR2 LQKENI. The CDR3 is made up of 16 amino acids. CDR3 amino acids: CASSPPAGAINSPLHF. DNA for the CDR3: TGTGCCAGCTCACCACCGGCAGGCGCCATCAATTCACCCCTCCACTTT.

This rearrangement joins TRBV12-5 to TRBJ1-5, with D hard to call. This CDR3 spans 14 amino acids. Germline CDR1 and CDR2: LGHNT and FRNRAP. V lost 2 bases to trimming and J lost 5 bases, with 10 bases between them. In DNA form, the CDR3 reads TGTGCTAGTGGTTTGTCCACGGAGCATCAGCCCCAGCATTTT. Translating it yields CASGLSTEHQPQHF.

The chain links TRBV6-5 to TRBJ1-3; a weak D match, TRBD1 (5 bases). CDR3 length: 11 residues. Germline CDR1 MNHEY, CDR2 SVGAGI. V lost 8 bases and J lost 6, with 8 bases in between. The CDR3 loop reads CASGQENTIYF. CDR3 coding DNA: TGTGCCAGCGGACAAGAAAACACCATATATTTT.

The V gene is TRBV7-9, the J gene TRBJ2-3; TRBD1 is a possible D gene (6 bases). Trimming pared 3 bases from V and 3 bases from J, leaving 10 bases between. The germline gives CDR1 SEHNR, CDR2 FQNEAQ (reference sequence). This CDR3 has 14 residues. The CDR3 is CASSLRQATDTQYF. The CDR3 DNA sequence: TGTGCCAGCAGCTTGCGACAGGCGACAGATACGCAGTATTTT. Filled out from reference TRBV7-9 and TRBJ2-3, the complete variable domain reads DTGVSQNPRHKITKRGQNVTFRCDPISEHNRLYWYRQTLGQGPEFLTYFQNEAQLEKSRLLSDRFSAERPKGSFSTLEIQRTEQGDSAMYLCASSLRQATDTQYFGPGTRLTVL.

The V and J genes are TRBV2 and TRBJ2-1; 8 nucleotides line up with TRBD2. Germline CDR1 SNHLY, CDR2 FYNNEI. V dropped 4 bases and J dropped 2; count of bases not matched to a gene: 22. This CDR3 has 21 amino acids. Written as DNA, the CDR3 is TGTGCCAGCAGTGTCCTCAAACTCACCGACCTATCCGGGAGGGCCTACAATGAGCAGTTCTTC. Protein sequence: CASSVLKLTDLSGRAYNEQFF. Full variable domain (remainder filled in from reference TRBV2 and TRBJ2-1): EPEVTQTPSHQVTQMGQEVILRCVPISNHLYFYWYRQILGQKVEFLVSFYNNEISEKSEIFDDQFSVERPDGSNFTLKIRSTKLEDSAMYFCASSVLKLTDLSGRAYNEQFFGPGTRLTVL.

The chain combines TRBV10-2 with TRBJ1-1, with 9 bases aligning to TRBD1. With 6 bases clipped from V and 4 bases from J, the junction kept 6 bases outside the gene matches. From germline, CDR1 is WSHSY and CDR2 SAAADI. The CDR3 loop spans 14 amino acids. For the CDR3, the DNA is TGCGCCAGCAGCCGAGGACAGGGGAGCACTGAAGCTTTCTTT. Translated, it gives CASSRGQGSTEAFF.

This clone has only a few counts. The chain uses TRBV5-1 and TRBJ1-5, with D maybe TRBD1 (5 bases). Per the germline V gene, CDR1 is SGHRS and CDR2 is YFSETQ. This CDR3 spans 15 amino acids. V gave up 0 bases and J gave up 8 bases, with 15 bases separating them. For the CDR3, the DNA is TGCGCCAGCAGCTTGGGTGTTGGGGGACTGGAGCCCCAGCATTTT. It is translated as CASSLGVGGLEPQHF.

The DNA of the CDR3 is TGTGCCAGCACCATTCCAGGGGTGGGTGGGACTTTCTTT. Its protein product is CASTIPGVGGTFF. V usage is TRBV3-1 (or the pseudogene TRBV3-2) and J usage is TRBJ1-1; TRBD1 is a possible D gene (6 bases). The CDR3 has 13 residues. CDR1 is LGHDT, CDR2 YNNKEL, per germline (reference sequence). V was pared by 7 bases and J by 12 bases, with 21 bases between.

The chain has TRBV5-5 and TRBJ1-1, with 7 bases that match TRBD1. CDR3 length: 16 amino acids. The germline gives CDR1 SGHKS, CDR2 YYEKEE (reference sequence). J gave up 1 base and V 2 bases, and 8 bases lay outside the gene matches. The CDR3 is CASSLTLTGTNTEAFF. The CDR3 DNA reads as TGTGCCAGCAGCTTAACTCTGACAGGGACGAACACTGAAGCTTTCTTT.

A word on this clone: One end of the junction does not line up with germline, which may come from a read error. The chain employs TRBV6-5 and TRBJ1-4; 8 positions match TRBD1. The CDR3 totals 15 residues. CDR1 and CDR2 from the germline V gene are MNHEY and SVGAGI. In DNA, the CDR3 is TGTGCCAGCACAGTGCTTATGACAGGGGCCCCCCCCGAGGTTTTT. Protein product: CASTVLMTGAPPEVF.

The rearrangement uses TRBV7-8 and TRBJ1-5; D is perhaps TRBD1 (5 bases). The germline V gene has CDR1 SGHVS and CDR2 FQNEAQ. V was clipped by 1 base and J by 4 bases, with 17 bases between them. CDR3 length: 17 residues. CDR3 sequence reads: CASSLVGGETTNQPQHF. The DNA of the CDR3 is TGTGCCAGCAGCTTAGTCGGGGGAGAAACTACAAATCAGCCCCAGCATTTT.

This clone has a handful of counts. J is TRBJ1-6 and V is TRBV28; a possible D gene is TRBD1 (6 bases). CDR1 MDHEN and CDR2 SYDVKM come from the germline V gene. This CDR3 is built from 17 residues. The V gene lost 3 bases and the J gene lost 6 bases, with 18 bases spanning the gap. The CDR3 DNA is TGTGCCAGCAGTTTGGGGGGGTTAGTACAGGGTAATTCACCCCTCCACTTT. It translates to CASSLGGLVQGNSPLHF.

The chain links TRBV3-1 (or the pseudogene TRBV3-2) to TRBJ2-2; TRBD1 matches 7 bases. CDR3 length: 14 residues. Losses at the gene ends were 5 bases for V and 7 bases for J; bases not matched to a gene: 7. Germline V CDR1 and CDR2: LGHDT, YNNKEL (reference sequence). The chain's CDR3 is CASSEQGFSGELFF. DNA of the CDR3: TGTGCCAGCAGCGAACAGGGGTTTAGCGGGGAGCTGTTTTTT.

This chain joins TRBV12-3 or TRBV12-4 and TRBJ2-3; D call uncertain. V dropped 6 bases and J dropped 0 bases, with 7 bases sitting between them. This CDR3 region has 13 residues. CDR3 protein: CASRLRSTDTQYF. The CDR3 DNA sequence: TGTGCCAGCAGACTTAGAAGCACAGATACGCAGTATTTT.

The chain couples TRBV14 to TRBJ2-3; 7 nucleotides line up with TRBD2. The CDR3 runs 15 residues. Germline V lookup: CDR1 SGHDN, CDR2 FVKESK. V trimming: 4 bases; J trimming: 2 bases; junction bases outside the gene matches: 6. The CDR3 DNA reads as TGTGCCAGCAGCCCTATAGCGGGTCTCACAGATACGCAGTATTTT. It encodes CASSPIAGLTDTQYF.

This rearrangement joins TRBV6-5 to TRBJ2-5; possibly TRBD2 for D (6 bases). CDR1 and CDR2 from the germline V gene are MNHEY and SVGAGI. The CDR3 spans 15 residues. With 5 bases removed from V and 0 bases from J, the gap between germline ends came to 13 bases. The CDR3 is CASSRDSSYQETQYF. The CDR3 coding sequence is TGTGCCAGCAGTCGGGACTCCTCGTACCAAGAGACCCAGTACTTC.

The chain recombines TRBV5-1 with TRBJ2-5; 7 bases map to TRBD1. CDR3 size: 14 residues. J was trimmed by 3 bases and V by 4 bases; bases with no gene match: 6. Germline CDR1 SGHRS, CDR2 YFSETQ. CDR3 sequence: CASSPWDREETQYF. As DNA, the CDR3 is TGCGCCAGCAGCCCCTGGGACAGAGAAGAGACCCAGTACTTC. Full variable domain (rest looked up from reference TRBV5-1 and TRBJ2-5): KAGVTQTPRYLIKTRGQQVTLSCSPISGHRSVSWYQQTPGQGLQFLFEYFSETQRNKGNFPGRFSGRQFSNSRSEMNVSTLELGDSALYLCASSPWDREETQYFGPGTRLLVL.

The chain joins TRBV27 to TRBJ1-3; D remains ambiguous. From germline, CDR1 is MNHEY and CDR2 SMNVEV (reference sequence). Deletions cut 4 bases from V and 1 base from J, with 8 bases between. This CDR3 comprises 14 residues. DNA for the CDR3: TGTGCCAGCAGTTCATTGCTATCTGGAAACACCATATATTTT. Its translation: CASSSLLSGNTIYF.

V is TRBV28 and J is TRBJ2-1, with D possibly being TRBD2 (6 bases). CDR1 is MDHEN, CDR2 SYDVKM, per germline. The CDR3 consists of 14 residues. The V gene lost 3 bases and the J gene lost 6 bases, with 12 bases spanning the gap. This CDR3 reads CASSLGLARNEQFF. CDR3 in DNA: TGTGCCAGCAGTTTGGGTCTAGCGCGCAATGAGCAGTTCTTC.